This TCR beta chain was sequenced for a study of immune evolution from preneoplasia to lung adenocarcinoma (dated by TCRdb to 2020 to 2023). Study-level background: No AAH lesions showed HLA loss of heterozygosity, compared with over 6% of AIS, 15% of MIA and around a third of ADC lesions. It was reported in the study that 105 samples were used for TCR sequencing. Resected precursor lesions (AAH, AIS, MIA) and invasive adenocarcinomas were compared with paired morphologically normal lung tissue. POLYSOLVER was used to infer Class I HLA alleles from exome data, while LOHHLA was used to detect allele-specific HLA loss. The immune data were integrated with whole exome sequencing and methylation data obtained from the same cohort of nodules. The overall cohort was made up of fewer than 70 patients with pulmonary nodules who had surgical resection. A total of about 56 patients contributed TCR sequencing data. The study combined immune gene expression, TCR sequencing and multiplex immunofluorescence to profile immune contexture across lung adenocarcinoma precursors and invasive adenocarcinoma. Sample size was based on specimen availability rather than a prior power calculation.

The patients had resection in Japan or China between 2014 and 2017. Two lung cancer pathologists independently reviewed H&E slides to confirm the histologic diagnosis of every case. For nucleic acid extraction, premalignant or tumor cells were enriched by macro-dissection following pathologic assessment. FFPE tissue was used for DNA isolation with the AllPrep DNA/RNA FFPE Kit. What the study reported, not specific to this receptor: The findings were based on association rather than direct causation, and larger cohorts with long-term follow-up and longitudinal biopsies were deemed needed. The highest clonality was observed in normal lung, whereas higher T cell density and diversity but lower clonality appeared to be present in later-stage lesions. Top T cell clone frequencies were highest in normal lung and appeared to decrease progressively from AAH through AIS, MIA and invasive adenocarcinoma. All patients were from Japan and China, so applicability to Western populations was uncertain. KRAS-mutant nodules showed the highest T cell clonality compared with EGFR-mutant or double wild-type lesions.

Using the immunoSEQ hsTCRbeta Kit, TCR beta CDR3 regions were sequenced from DNA. On the authors' methods: TCR sequencing data were analysed with the ImmunoSEQ Analyzer. T cell clonality was defined as 1 minus Pielou's evenness, calculated on productive rearrangements. The inverse Simpson index, applied to productive templates, was used to measure T cell diversity. T cell density was TCR beta template counts normalized to usable DNA, estimated by amplifying and sequencing housekeeping genes. Two-sided Kruskal-Wallis tests were used to compare TCR metrics across histologic stages. TCRdb obtained this table from immuneACCESS and retained in-frame rearrangements with V and J assigned. These tables miss some clones; where compared with another copy, unresolved V genes account for less than half of the shortfall, and the remainder is unexplained. The V and J calls and clone size come from that table; D and trimming were worked out from the DNA. The sample table holds tens of thousands of clones, of which roughly 70% were seen once. Clones ranked in the top ten supply roughly 6% of the sample.

From the germline V gene, CDR1 is MDHEN and CDR2 is SYDVKM. A distance of 11 bases separates the germline ends of V and J, which lose 8 bases and 4 bases respectively. The CDR3 starts with the cysteine, ends with the phenylalanine, and has 12 residues. Of the read, only the CDR3 DNA is kept; its 36 bases are in frame from base 1. This clone was counted a single time. The antigen this receptor binds is unknown. The sample holds no much larger clone one base away, and base qualities are not on file. Sequencing used FFPE invasive lung adenocarcinoma tissue. In the paper's terms, the cell subset or site label means: frankly invasive lung adenocarcinoma (ADC). The TCR originated in a person in their sixties or seventies with invasive lung adenocarcinoma. Some clones in this sample may be carry-over from other donors' samples. This chain is built from TRBV28 and TRBJ1-1, with an unclear D gene assignment. At the DNA level, the sequence is TGTGCCAGCGTGAGGACCGGCACTGAAGCTTTCTTT. The resulting protein is CASVRTGTEAFF.